Presented here are 6 T cell receptor beta chains from one specimen sequenced in a study of T cell responses to AZD1222 COVID-19 vaccine. Assay used: immunoSEQ multiplex PCR; TCRdb lists only in-frame clones, some missing. This repertoire shows approximately 60,000 clones, 80% to 85% found once; its top ten account for roughly 7.3%. This specimen was peripheral blood, taken on day 0 of AZD1222 vaccination. The source is an adult in good health.

This clone was seen a few times. The genes are TRBV6-5 and TRBJ2-7; D may match TRBD1 or TRBD2 (5 bases each). V was clipped by 2 bases and J by 5 bases, with 16 bases between them. The CDR3 has 15 amino acids. Germline assignment: CDR1 MNHEY and CDR2 SVGAGI. This CDR3 is CASSYQGSAMDEQYF. CDR3 coding DNA: TGTGCCAGCAGTTACCAGGGTAGCGCCATGGACGAGCAGTACTTC.

This chain uses TRBV18 with TRBJ1-6; D gene unclear. Germline V gives CDR1 KGHSH, CDR2 LQKENI. The CDR3 runs 15 residues. The germline V and J ends were trimmed by 0 bases and 13 bases, with 16 bases remaining between them. This CDR3 is CASSPPGTAWGPLHF. The CDR3 coding sequence is TGTGCCAGCTCACCACCGGGAACCGCCTGGGGTCCCCTCCACTTT.

The V call is TRBV2, the J call TRBJ2-5; D is perhaps TRBD2 (7 bases). From germline, CDR1 is SNHLY and CDR2 FYNNEI. The V end was cut by 2 bases, the J end by 5 bases, with 15 bases between. The CDR3 has 15 residues. The CDR3 loop is CASSELAGAGETQYF. The CDR3 nucleotides read TGTGCCAGCAGTGAATTGGCGGGGGCCGGGGAGACCCAGTACTTC. Full variable domain (rest looked up from reference TRBV2 and TRBJ2-5): EPEVTQTPSHQVTQMGQEVILRCVPISNHLYFYWYRQILGQKVEFLVSFYNNEISEKSEIFDDQFSVERPDGSNFTLKIRSTKLEDSAMYFCASSELAGAGETQYFGPGTRLLVL.

The rearrangement links TRBV29-1 to TRBJ1-2; D is possibly TRBD1 (5 bases). The CDR3 totals 15 residues. CDR1 SQVTM and CDR2 ANQGSEA come from the germline V gene. V shed 3 bases and J shed 7 bases, with 21 bases lying between them. The CDR3 reads CSVDRTLGASVGYTF. Written as DNA, the CDR3 is TGCAGCGTTGATCGAACGCTAGGGGCGTCGGTTGGCTACACCTTC.

The chain joins TRBV28 to TRBJ1-4; the match to TRBD1 covers 9 bases. CDR3 length: 15 amino acids. Unmatched junction bases numbered 7, after V lost 4 bases and J lost 7 bases. Germline assignment: CDR1 MDHEN and CDR2 SYDVKM. CDR3 nucleotide sequence: TGTGCCAGCAGTTCCCCGGGACAGGGTTTTGAAAAACTGTTTTTT. This translates into CASSSPGQGFEKLFF.

The J gene is TRBJ1-1, the V gene TRBV12-3 or TRBV12-4, with a weak D call TRBD1 (5 bases). CDR3 length: 13 residues. V shed 7 bases and J shed 0 bases, with 9 bases lying between them. The CDR3 region has the DNA TGTGCCAGCATCTGGGGGGTGAACACTGAAGCTTTCTTT. Its translation is CASIWGVNTEAFF.